The 6 T cell receptor beta chains reported below all come from one sample, sequenced in a study of read filtering for tumor transcriptome and immune sequencing. From about 0.4 ug of RNA, a library with molecular barcoded alpha/delta and beta/gamma adaptors was made. One entry per CDR3 protein results from TCRdb running MiXCR on the reads. The sample includes 75,000 to 95,000 distinct CDR3 sequences, 20% to 25% of them seen just once. Sequencing used a population of CD138-negative cells sorted from bone marrow. The source is a donor at least 40 years old with multiple myeloma.

This clonotype was found many times. The V and J genes are TRBV5-1 and TRBJ1-4; D is perhaps TRBD1 (6 bases). The V end lost 8 bases, the J end lost 2 bases, and 13 bases lay between the germline ends. Germline CDR1 and CDR2: SGHRS and YFSETQ. This CDR3 is 14 amino acids long. The DNA for the CDR3 is TGCGCCAGTTCACAGGGTGCCACTAATGAAAAACTGTTTTTT. It yields the protein CASSQGATNEKLFF.

This clonotype was detected ten times or more. This chain uses TRBV7-9 with TRBJ1-1; 7 bases align to TRBD1. This CDR3 contains 14 residues. Trimming cost V 10 bases and J 5 bases; bases outside gene matches: 13. The germline CDR1 and CDR2 sequences are SEHNR and FQNEAQ (reference sequence). The CDR3 region has the DNA TGTGCCATACAAGGGGGGGCAGGGGGGACTGAAGCTTTCTTT. Protein product: CAIQGGAGGTEAFF.

This clonotype has a count of ten or more. The chain is built from TRBV2 and TRBJ2-3; 7 nucleotides align to TRBD1. CDR1 is SNHLY, CDR2 FYNNEI, per germline. The CDR3 has 12 amino acids. V lost 7 bases to trimming and J lost 4 bases; unmatched junction nucleotides: 2. CDR3 bases: TGTGCCAGCAACAGGGGCCCAGATACGCAGTATTTT. Its translation: CASNRGPDTQYF.

Of note for this clonotype: A much larger clone sits a single nucleotide away, making a read error possible. The gene calls are TRBV20-1 and TRBJ1-5; 7 nucleotides agree with TRBD1. Germline CDR1 DFQATT, CDR2 SNEGSKA (reference sequence). The CDR3 length is 13 residues. Here the CDR3 reads CSAAGGGNQPLHF. CDR3 sequence (DNA): TGCAGTGCTGCAGGGGGAGGCAATCAGCCCCTGCATTTT.

As concerns this clonotype: With a much larger clone just one base away, this may be a read error. The chain links TRBV28 to TRBJ1-5; 8 nucleotides line up with TRBD1. V lost 6 bases to trimming and J lost 1 base; unmatched junction nucleotides: 5. In germline, CDR1 is MDHEN, CDR2 SYDVKM. The CDR3 runs to 15 residues. The CDR3 here is CASSIDRGSNQPQHF. CDR3 nucleotide sequence: TGTGCCAGCAGCATAGACAGGGGAAGCAATCAGCCCCAGCATTTT.

This clonotype was observed a handful of times. This chain joins TRBV7-2 and TRBJ1-2; no definite D call. Germline CDR1 and CDR2: SGHTA and FQGNSA. Trimming removed 2 bases at V and 4 bases at J, with 11 bases between. The CDR3 covers 14 residues. The CDR3 DNA reads as TGTGCCAGCAGCTTAAAAATAGGGCTCTATGGCTACACCTTC. Its protein is CASSLKIGLYGYTF.